These T cell receptor beta chains were read from a single sample in a study of blood T cell repertoires in COVID-19. Libraries were prepared by immunoSEQ multiplex PCR; TCRdb keeps only in-frame clonotypes and omits some of them. The table has some 70,000 clones, 65% to 85% seen once. Material for sequencing was peripheral blood. The receptor set was obtained from a woman in her 50s with acute or convalescent COVID-19. CDR3s include the opening cysteine and the closing phenylalanine or tryptophan. A D gene is named only where the DNA matches it firmly. Size is omitted from some rows. Given values are once, few, many or a class for expanded clones.

V gene: TRBV5-1; D gene: TRBD1; J gene: TRBJ1-1; clone size: .; CDR3 protein: CASSLMGTANTEAFF; CDR3 DNA: TGCGCCAGCAGCTTGATGGGGACAGCGAACACTGAAGCTTTCTTT
V gene: TRBV6-1; D gene: TRBD2; J gene: TRBJ2-2; clone size: .; CDR3 protein: CASSEALGGITGELFF; CDR3 DNA: TGTGCCAGCAGTGAAGCGCTGGGGGGGATCACCGGGGAGCTGTTTTTT
V gene: TRBV4-3; D gene: .; J gene: TRBJ1-2; clone size: .; CDR3 protein: CASSQGAADPNYGYTF; CDR3 DNA: TGCGCCAGCAGCCAAGGGGCCGCAGATCCTAACTATGGCTACACCTTC
V gene: TRBV10-3; D gene: .; J gene: TRBJ2-7; clone size: .; CDR3 protein: CAISESTGSSVSHF; CDR3 DNA: TGTGCCATCAGTGAGTCTACAGGTAGTTCAGTCTCGCACTTC
V gene: TRBV30; D gene: TRBD2; J gene: TRBJ2-2; clone size: few; CDR3 protein: CAWRGLAGANTGELFF; CDR3 DNA: TGTGCCTGGAGGGGACTAGCGGGAGCGAACACCGGGGAGCTGTTTTTT
V gene: TRBV7-2; D gene: .; J gene: TRBJ2-5; clone size: .; CDR3 protein: CASTLGRGETQYF; CDR3 DNA: TGTGCCAGCACCCTGGGAAGGGGGGAGACCCAGTACTTC
V gene: TRBV15; D gene: TRBD1; J gene: TRBJ1-4; clone size: .; CDR3 protein: CATSRDGTGFEKLFF; CDR3 DNA: TGTGCCACCAGCAGAGATGGGACAGGGTTTGAAAAACTGTTTTTT
V gene: TRBV15; D gene: TRBD1; J gene: TRBJ1-6; clone size: .; CDR3 protein: CATSSEPSRGSNSPLHF; CDR3 DNA: TGTGCCACCAGCTCAGAGCCCTCCAGGGGGAGTAATTCACCCCTCCACTTT
V gene: TRBV4-2; D gene: TRBD2; J gene: TRBJ2-1; clone size: .; CDR3 protein: CASSHAVGLAEYNEQFF; CDR3 DNA: TGTGCCAGCAGCCATGCGGTGGGACTAGCGGAGTACAATGAGCAGTTCTTC
V gene: TRBV4-1; D gene: TRBD1; J gene: TRBJ1-1; clone size: .; CDR3 protein: CASSPQGAATEAFF; CDR3 DNA: TGCGCCAGCAGCCCACAGGGGGCGGCGACTGAAGCTTTCTTT
V gene: TRBV4-1; D gene: TRBD2; J gene: TRBJ2-7; clone size: .; CDR3 protein: CASSRAGGGSYEQYF; CDR3 DNA: TGCGCCAGCAGCCGGGCGGGGGGCGGCTCCTACGAGCAGTACTTC
V gene: TRBV25-1; D gene: TRBD1; J gene: TRBJ1-4; clone size: .; CDR3 protein: CASSDPRQGSNEKLFF; CDR3 DNA: TGTGCCAGCAGTGACCCTAGACAGGGTTCGAATGAAAAACTGTTTTTT
V gene: TRBV2; D gene: .; J gene: TRBJ1-1; clone size: .; CDR3 protein: CASSVSDRQEAFF; CDR3 DNA: TGTGCCAGCAGTGTGAGTGACAGGCAGGAAGCTTTCTTT
V gene: TRBV6-5; D gene: .; J gene: TRBJ2-2; clone size: .; CDR3 protein: CASSYLVTGELFF; CDR3 DNA: TGTGCCAGCAGTTACTTAGTGACCGGGGAGCTGTTTTTT
V gene: TRBV28; D gene: .; J gene: TRBJ1-6; clone size: .; CDR3 protein: CASSLWKNHQALHF; CDR3 DNA: TGTGCCAGCAGTTTATGGAAAAACCATCAGGCCCTCCACTTT
V gene: TRBV5-1; D gene: TRBD1; J gene: TRBJ1-1; clone size: once; CDR3 protein: CASSPGDRENTEAFF; CDR3 DNA: TGCGCCAGCAGCCCGGGGGACAGAGAGAACACTGAAGCTTTCTTT
V gene: TRBV6-5; D gene: TRBD2; J gene: TRBJ2-1; clone size: .; CDR3 protein: CASSSGLASNEQFF; CDR3 DNA: TGTGCCAGCAGTTCAGGACTAGCGAGCAATGAGCAGTTCTTC
V gene: TRBV25-1; D gene: .; J gene: TRBJ2-5; clone size: .; CDR3 protein: CASSDPRGEETQYF; CDR3 DNA: TGTGCCAGCAGTGACCCGCGCGGGGAAGAGACCCAGTACTTC
V gene: TRBV29-1; D gene: TRBD1; J gene: TRBJ2-4; clone size: .; CDR3 protein: CRQGELKNIQYF; CDR3 DNA: TGCAGACAGGGGGAATTGAAAAACATTCAGTACTTC
V gene: TRBV28; D gene: TRBD1; J gene: TRBJ2-7; clone size: .; CDR3 protein: CASRGQGEQYF; CDR3 DNA: TGTGCCAGCAGGGGACAGGGGGAGCAGTACTTC
V gene: TRBV6-5; D gene: .; J gene: TRBJ2-7; clone size: .; CDR3 protein: CASSYSWTPSSYEQYF; CDR3 DNA: TGTGCCAGCAGTTACTCGTGGACTCCGAGCTCCTACGAGCAGTACTTC
V gene: TRBV29-1; D gene: .; J gene: TRBJ2-2; clone size: .; CDR3 protein: CSVEPSVGEELFF; CDR3 DNA: TGCAGCGTTGAGCCTAGCGTAGGCGAGGAGCTGTTTTTT
V gene: TRBV5-1; D gene: .; J gene: TRBJ2-2; clone size: .; CDR3 protein: CASSPRRLNTGELFF; CDR3 DNA: TGCGCCAGCAGCCCCCGGCGGCTAAACACCGGGGAGCTGTTTTTT
V gene: TRBV11-3; D gene: .; J gene: TRBJ2-5; clone size: .; CDR3 protein: CASSQGFGTQYF; CDR3 DNA: TGTGCCAGCAGCCAGGGTTTCGGGACCCAGTACTTC
V gene: TRBV3-1/TRBV3-2; D gene: TRBD2; J gene: TRBJ2-7; clone size: .; CDR3 protein: CASSPRLAGPYEQYF; CDR3 DNA: TGTGCCAGCAGCCCGCGACTAGCGGGACCCTACGAGCAGTACTTC
V gene: TRBV2; D gene: TRBD1; J gene: TRBJ1-1; clone size: .; CDR3 protein: CASSSQRGQTEAFF; CDR3 DNA: TGTGCCAGCAGTTCCCAGAGGGGGCAGACTGAAGCTTTCTTT
V gene: TRBV2; D gene: .; J gene: TRBJ2-4; clone size: once; CDR3 protein: CASRAPGGTEPLAKNIQYF; CDR3 DNA: TGTGCCAGCAGGGCACCCGGCGGGACAGAACCGCTAGCCAAAAACATTCAGTACTTC